This entry lists 12 T cell receptor beta chains sequenced from one sample in a study of T cells in localized non-small cell lung cancer. The assay was immunoSEQ multiplex PCR, and TCRdb's table has in-frame clones only and misses some. In the table there are roughly 90,000 clones, roughly 88% of which are singletons. The specimen was PBMCs, collected before any cancer treatment. These receptors were obtained from a woman aged 40-69 years with stage II squamous cell lung carcinoma.

The chain combines TRBV28 with TRBJ1-3; D is possibly TRBD1 (6 bases). The CDR3 consists of 15 residues. Germline V lookup: CDR1 MDHEN, CDR2 SYDVKM. With 5 bases removed from V and 2 bases from J, the gap between germline ends came to 13 bases. The CDR3 is CASSPTGLAGNTIYF. As DNA, the CDR3 is TGTGCCAGCAGTCCCACAGGGCTCGCTGGAAACACCATATATTTT.

The rearrangement uses TRBV19 and TRBJ1-5; no definite D call. CDR1 and CDR2 (germline): LNHDA, SQIVND (reference sequence). The CDR3 has 15 amino acids. The V end was cut by 3 bases, the J end by 1 base, with 10 bases between. The CDR3 nucleotides are TGTGCCAGTAGTATTCGCCGAGGGAGCAATCAGCCCCAGCATTTT. Its translation: CASSIRRGSNQPQHF.

The rearrangement uses TRBV28 and TRBJ2-1; D unclear. Trimming took 6 bases from V and 7 from J, leaving 16 bases between them. CDR1 is MDHEN and CDR2 is SYDVKM in the germline V gene. The CDR3 is 14 residues long. The CDR3: CASRPGQRWNEQFF. DNA of the CDR3: TGTGCCAGCAGACCGGGCCAACGATGGAATGAGCAGTTCTTC.

This chain connects TRBV5-4 to TRBJ2-1; TRBD2 aligns across 9 bases. Germline V gives CDR1 SGHNT, CDR2 YYREEE (reference sequence). This CDR3 has 17 residues. Germline trimming cut 4 bases from V and 1 base from J; bases unmatched to any gene: 9. The CDR3 sequence: CASSESGGPFSYNEQFF. In DNA form, the CDR3 reads TGTGCCAGCAGCGAGAGCGGGGGGCCTTTTTCCTACAATGAGCAGTTCTTC.

J is TRBJ2-7 and V is TRBV5-1; 7 bases agree with TRBD1. The CDR3 spans 15 residues. Germline V gene lookup returns CDR1 SGHRS and CDR2 YFSETQ. The ends lost 5 bases at V and 1 base at J; junction bases unmatched: 9. CDR3 nucleotides: TGCGCCAGCAGGGATGACAGGGTCTTTTCCTACGAGCAGTACTTC. This sequence encodes CASRDDRVFSYEQYF.

The chain carries TRBV5-1 and TRBJ2-5, with 13 bases lining up with TRBD2. Germline V gives CDR1 SGHRS, CDR2 YFSETQ. The CDR3 is made up of 16 amino acids. V dropped 3 bases and J dropped 5; count of bases not matched to a gene: 7. CDR3 sequence: CASSSEGLAGFETQYF. The CDR3 DNA reads as TGCGCCAGCAGCTCGGAGGGACTAGCGGGATTTGAGACCCAGTACTTC.

This clone has only a few counts. The chain has TRBV6-1 and TRBJ2-5; D is uncertain. The V end was cut by 2 bases, the J end by 5 bases, with 12 bases between. There are 14 residues in the CDR3. Germline values: CDR1 MNHNS, CDR2 SASEGT. The CDR3 protein is CASSEIAPWETQYF. CDR3 nucleotide sequence: TGTGCCAGCAGTGAAATAGCTCCTTGGGAGACCCAGTACTTC.

The genes are TRBV6-1 and TRBJ1-2; D perhaps matches TRBD1 (6 bases). This CDR3 has 13 amino acids. Germline V gene data show CDR1 as MNHNS and CDR2 as SASEGT. V dropped 5 bases and J dropped 1 base, with 8 bases sitting between them. CDR3 residues: CASSHRDNYGYTF. CDR3 nucleotides: TGTGCCAGCAGTCACAGGGATAACTATGGCTACACCTTC.

The chain carries TRBV6-1 and TRBJ2-3, with TRBD2 as a possible D gene (5 bases). Germline-derived CDR1 and CDR2 are MNHNS and SASEGT. CDR3 length: 15 residues. Between the trimmed V and J ends, which lost 4 bases and 0 bases, there was a span of 11 bases. CDR3 bases: TGTGCCAGCAGTGGCGGACGGGGAAGCACAGATACGCAGTATTTT. This translates into CASSGGRGSTDTQYF.

The CDR3: CASSSVGLETGELFF. In nucleotides, the CDR3 is TGTGCCAGCAGCTCGGTAGGGCTTGAAACCGGGGAGCTGTTTTTT. This sequence joins TRBV5-5 and TRBJ2-2; the D is unclear. V was clipped by 3 bases and J by 5 bases, with 14 bases between them. CDR1 SGHKS and CDR2 YYEKEE come from the germline V gene (reference sequence). The CDR3 length is 15 residues.

V usage is TRBV11-3 and J usage is TRBJ2-3; D is possibly TRBD2 (6 bases). Per germline, CDR1 SGHNT and CDR2 YENEEA. V was clipped by 2 bases and J by 7 bases, with 16 bases between them. This CDR3 has 15 amino acids. CDR3 sequence reads: CASSLSPGSGNTQYF. CDR3 in DNA: TGTGCCAGCAGCTTATCTCCCGGGAGTGGAAATACGCAGTATTTT.

This chain joins TRBV30 and TRBJ1-5; perhaps TRBD1 as D (5 bases). CDR3 length: 14 residues. Trimming took 1 base from V and 1 from J, leaving 8 bases between them. Germline lookup yields CDR1 GTSNPN and CDR2 SVGIG (reference sequence). The CDR3 reads CAWSAGQSNQPQHF. In nucleotides, the CDR3 is TGTGCCTGGAGTGCAGGGCAGAGCAATCAGCCCCAGCATTTT.